This record covers a single T cell receptor beta chain. Its antigen specificity is not known. Per-base quality was not reported, and no clone a single base away is much larger than it. Library preparation used 5' RACE. The data were produced on an Illumina HiSeq 2000. TCRdb applied fastp at Q25 and MiXCR to the public reads, then kept only in-frame beta chains. Every entry covers one CDR3 protein and lists the most common genes and DNA from its rows. The sample yields approximately 570 distinct CDR3 sequences; roughly 9.4% were counted once. The biggest ten clones account for about 20% of the sample. Based on the germline V gene, the CDR1 and CDR2 sequences are ENHRY and SYGVKD. Including the terminal cysteine and phenylalanine, the CDR3 comprises 13 residues. Here the CDR3 DNA is all that survives: 39 bases in frame from base 1. V loses 4 bases of germline sequence and J loses 7 bases, and the interval between the two ends is 8 bases.

The sample belongs to a study (dated by TCRdb to 2016 to 2018). The study in broad terms: The origins of HIV persistence were investigated in individuals who naturally controlled HIV infection.

This sequence originates from a male donor with HIV. The sequence is built from TRBV10-3 and TRBJ1-6; possibly the D gene is TRBD1, per 5 matching bases. Sequenced: central memory T cells from blood PBMCs. The sample's cell subset or site label is to be understood as: central memory CD4+ T cells. The CDR3 protein sequence reads: CAISGGGNSPLHF. The bases are TGTGCCATCAGTGGGGGGGGGAATTCACCCCTCCACTTT.